The clone carrying this TCR beta chain was seen only once. CDR1 SGDLS and CDR2 YYNGEE come from the germline V gene. The germline V and J ends were trimmed by 0 bases and 5 bases, with 15 bases remaining between them. The length of the CDR3 is 15 residues. The entry originates in a study of OX40 agonist ivuxolimab in advanced cancers. Looking at the study overall: The patients received agonistic anti-OX40 (CD134) antibody ivuxolimab. Intravenous ivuxolimab was administered to patients every 2 weeks at 0.01 to 10 mg/kg. Dose-escalation patients' cancers were hepatocellular carcinoma, melanoma, renal cell or head and neck cancer.

TCRdb's table, derived via immunoSEQ multiplex PCR, lists solely in-frame clones and lacks some. Of under 50,000 clones in the sample, 80% are singletons; the top ten hold around 5.1%. It was autoimmune disease history or systemic immunosuppression that excluded patients. The sequence derives from an adult with an advanced solid tumor such as melanoma, head and neck, liver or kidney cancer. The gene calls are TRBV9 and TRBJ2-7; D may be TRBD2 (6 bases). The sample in question was CD4+ or CD8+ T cells sorted from blood, obtained in a trial of the OX40 agonist ivuxolimab. The CDR3 coding sequence is TGTGCCAGCAGCGTAGATGTGGGAGGCCCCAACGAGCAGTACTTC. Translation gives CASSVDVGGPNEQYF.